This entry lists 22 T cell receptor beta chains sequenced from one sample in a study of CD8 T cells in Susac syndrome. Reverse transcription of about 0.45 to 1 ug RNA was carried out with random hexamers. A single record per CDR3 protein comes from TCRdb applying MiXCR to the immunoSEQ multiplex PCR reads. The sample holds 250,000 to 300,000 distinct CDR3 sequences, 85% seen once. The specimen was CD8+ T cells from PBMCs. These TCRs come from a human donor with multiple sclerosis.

The CDR3 DNA reads TGTGCCAGCAGCTTAAGCGGGTTTGGAAACACCATATATTTT. The encoded protein is CASSLSGFGNTIYF. J is TRBJ1-3 and V is TRBV11-2; D not resolved. Germline-derived CDR1 and CDR2 are SGHAT and FQNNGV. Between the trimmed V and J ends, which lost 2 bases and 3 bases, there was a span of 8 bases. The CDR3 sequence is 14 residues long.

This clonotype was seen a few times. The CDR3 coding sequence is TGTGCCAGCAGCGAGGGACTAGCGGGACTAGATACGCAGTATTTT. Encoded protein: CASSEGLAGLDTQYF. The genes are TRBV7-8 and TRBJ2-3; 13 positions agree with TRBD2. Germline CDR1 is SGHVS and CDR2 is FQNEAQ. The V and J ends lost 5 bases and 5 bases, in that order; junction bases with no gene match: 4. This CDR3 spans 15 amino acids.

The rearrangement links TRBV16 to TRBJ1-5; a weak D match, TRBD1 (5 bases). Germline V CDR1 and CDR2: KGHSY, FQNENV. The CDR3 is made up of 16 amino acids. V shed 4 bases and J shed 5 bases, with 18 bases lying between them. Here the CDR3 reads CASSPNLVQGHQPQHF. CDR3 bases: TGTGCCAGCAGCCCTAATCTGGTCCAGGGTCATCAGCCCCAGCATTTT.

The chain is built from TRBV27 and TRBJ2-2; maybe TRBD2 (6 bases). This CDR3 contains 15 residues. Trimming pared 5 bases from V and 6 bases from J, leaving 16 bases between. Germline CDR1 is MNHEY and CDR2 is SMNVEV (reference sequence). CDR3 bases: TGTGCCAGCAGTCCATTAAAGGGAGGCGCCGGGGAGCTGTTTTTT. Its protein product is CASSPLKGGAGELFF.

CDR3 coding DNA: TGTGCCAGCAGCACAAGGGAACAGGGGGAATTTGGGACCGGGGAGCTGTTTTTT. It translates to CASSTREQGEFGTGELFF. The chain has TRBV11-2 and TRBJ2-2; 8 bases are a match to TRBD1. The CDR3 has 18 residues. CDR1 SGHAT and CDR2 FQNNGV come from the germline V gene. J lost 5 bases, V lost 5 bases, and 16 bases had no gene match. Filled out from reference TRBV11-2 and TRBJ2-2, the complete variable domain reads EAGVAQSPRYKIIEKRQSVAFWCNPISGHATLYWYQQILGQGPKLLIQFQNNGVVDDSQLPKDRFSAERLKGVDSTLKIQPAKLEDSAVYLCASSTREQGEFGTGELFFGEGSRLTVL.

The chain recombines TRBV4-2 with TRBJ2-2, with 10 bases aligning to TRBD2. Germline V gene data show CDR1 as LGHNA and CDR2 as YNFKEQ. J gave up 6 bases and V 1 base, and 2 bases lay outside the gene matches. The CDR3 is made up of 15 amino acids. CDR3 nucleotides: TGTGCCAGCAGCCAAGGAAGCGGGAGGGCCGGGGAGCTGTTTTTT. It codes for CASSQGSGRAGELFF.

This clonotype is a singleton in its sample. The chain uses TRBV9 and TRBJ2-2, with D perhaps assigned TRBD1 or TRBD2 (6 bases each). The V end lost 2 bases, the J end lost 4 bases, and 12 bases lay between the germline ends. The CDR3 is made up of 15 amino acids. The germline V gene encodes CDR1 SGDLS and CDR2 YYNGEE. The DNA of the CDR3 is TGTGCCAGCAGCGTTGGGGGGCTGGGCACCGGGGAGCTGTTTTTT. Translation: CASSVGGLGTGELFF.

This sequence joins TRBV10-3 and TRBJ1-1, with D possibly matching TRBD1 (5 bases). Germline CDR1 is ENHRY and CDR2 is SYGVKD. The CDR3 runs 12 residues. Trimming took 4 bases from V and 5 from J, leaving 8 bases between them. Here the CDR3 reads CAISVGDTEAFF. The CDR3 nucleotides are TGTGCCATCAGTGTGGGGGATACTGAAGCTTTCTTT.

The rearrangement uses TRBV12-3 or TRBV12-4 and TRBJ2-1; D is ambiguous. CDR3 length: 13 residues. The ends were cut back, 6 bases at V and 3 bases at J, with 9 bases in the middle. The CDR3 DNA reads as TGTGCCAGCAGGCTATTCCTCTACAATGAGCAGTTCTTC. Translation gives CASRLFLYNEQFF.

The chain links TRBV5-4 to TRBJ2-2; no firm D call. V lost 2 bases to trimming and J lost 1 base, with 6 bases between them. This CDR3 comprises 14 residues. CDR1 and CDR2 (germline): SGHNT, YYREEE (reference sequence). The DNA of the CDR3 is TGTGCCAGCAGCTTATCTGTGAACACCGGGGAGCTGTTTTTT. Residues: CASSLSVNTGELFF.

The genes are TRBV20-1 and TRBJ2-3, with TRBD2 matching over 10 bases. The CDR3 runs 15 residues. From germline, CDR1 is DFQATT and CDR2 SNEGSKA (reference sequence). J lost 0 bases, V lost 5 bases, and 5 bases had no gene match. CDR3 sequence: CSARTSGTSTDTQYF. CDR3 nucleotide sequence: TGCAGTGCTCGGACTAGCGGAACTAGCACAGATACGCAGTATTTT.

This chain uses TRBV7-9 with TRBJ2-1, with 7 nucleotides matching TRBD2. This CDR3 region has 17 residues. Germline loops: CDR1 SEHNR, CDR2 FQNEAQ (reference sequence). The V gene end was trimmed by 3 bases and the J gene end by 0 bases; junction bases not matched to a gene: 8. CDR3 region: CASSLGGGLSSYNEQFF. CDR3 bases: TGTGCCAGCAGCTTGGGCGGGGGATTGAGCTCCTACAATGAGCAGTTCTTC.

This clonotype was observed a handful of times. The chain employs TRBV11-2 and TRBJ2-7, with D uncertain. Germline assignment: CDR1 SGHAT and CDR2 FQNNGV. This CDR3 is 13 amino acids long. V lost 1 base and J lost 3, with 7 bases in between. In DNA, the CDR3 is TGTGCCAGCAGCTTAGTGTTTGGCTACGAGCAGTACTTC. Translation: CASSLVFGYEQYF.

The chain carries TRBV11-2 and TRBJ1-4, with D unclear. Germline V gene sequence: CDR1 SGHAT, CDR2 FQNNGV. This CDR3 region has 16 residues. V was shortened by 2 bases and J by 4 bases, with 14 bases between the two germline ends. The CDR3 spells CASSLSPDVFNEKLFF. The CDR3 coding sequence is TGTGCCAGCAGCTTAAGCCCGGACGTATTTAATGAAAAACTGTTTTTT.

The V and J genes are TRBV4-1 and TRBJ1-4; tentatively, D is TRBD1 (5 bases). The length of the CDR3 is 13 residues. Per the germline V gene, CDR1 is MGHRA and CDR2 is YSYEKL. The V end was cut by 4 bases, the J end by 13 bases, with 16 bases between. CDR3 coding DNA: TGCGCCAGCAGCCGCCCCCCCGGGGGAGCACTGTTTTTT. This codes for CASSRPPGGALFF.

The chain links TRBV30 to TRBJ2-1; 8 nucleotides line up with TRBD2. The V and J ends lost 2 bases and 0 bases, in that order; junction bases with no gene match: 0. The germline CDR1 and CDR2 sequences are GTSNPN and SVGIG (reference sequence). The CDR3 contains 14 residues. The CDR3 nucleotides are TGTGCCTGGAGTAGCGGGAGCTCCTACAATGAGCAGTTCTTC. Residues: CAWSSGSSYNEQFF.

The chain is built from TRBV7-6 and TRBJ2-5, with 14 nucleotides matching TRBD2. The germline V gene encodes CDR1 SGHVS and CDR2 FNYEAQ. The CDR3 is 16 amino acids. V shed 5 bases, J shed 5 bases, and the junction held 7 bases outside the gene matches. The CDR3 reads CASSRMGLAGAETQYF. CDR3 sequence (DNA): TGTGCCAGCAGCAGGATGGGACTAGCGGGAGCGGAGACCCAGTACTTC.

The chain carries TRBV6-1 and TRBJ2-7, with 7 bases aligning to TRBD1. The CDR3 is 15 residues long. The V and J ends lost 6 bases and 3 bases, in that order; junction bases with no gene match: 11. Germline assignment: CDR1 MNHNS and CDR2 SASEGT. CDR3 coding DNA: TGTGCCAGCAGCCTAAGACAGGGCCGTCGCTACGAGCAGTACTTC. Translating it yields CASSLRQGRRYEQYF.

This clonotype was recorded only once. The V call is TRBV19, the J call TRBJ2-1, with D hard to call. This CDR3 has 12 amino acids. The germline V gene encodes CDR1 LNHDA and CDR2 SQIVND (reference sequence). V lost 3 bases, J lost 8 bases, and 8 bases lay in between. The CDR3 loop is CASSIAWDEQFF. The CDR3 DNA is TGTGCCAGTAGTATCGCGTGGGATGAGCAGTTCTTC.

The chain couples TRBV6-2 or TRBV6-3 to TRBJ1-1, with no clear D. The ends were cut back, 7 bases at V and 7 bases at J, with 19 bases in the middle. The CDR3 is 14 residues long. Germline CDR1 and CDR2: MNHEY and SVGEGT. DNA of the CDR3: TGTGCCAGCACACCGAGCGACTACTTCTATGAAGCTTTCTTT. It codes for CASTPSDYFYEAFF.

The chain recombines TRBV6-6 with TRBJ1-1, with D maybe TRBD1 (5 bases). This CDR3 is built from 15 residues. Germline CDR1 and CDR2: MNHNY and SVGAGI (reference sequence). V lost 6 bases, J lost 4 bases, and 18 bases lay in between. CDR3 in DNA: TGTGCCAGCAGCCTCAGGGATTCTATGTTCACTGAAGCTTTCTTT. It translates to CASSLRDSMFTEAFF.

The CDR3 DNA reads as TGTGCCAGCAGGGTAGGGGGGGCGCGGAATGAGCAGTTCTTC. Translating gives CASRVGGARNEQFF. The V gene is TRBV3-1, the J gene TRBJ2-1; possibly TRBD2 for D (7 bases). Germline V gene lookup returns CDR1 LGHDT and CDR2 YNNKEL (reference sequence). The V gene lost 6 bases and the J gene lost 7 bases, with 16 bases spanning the gap. This CDR3 comprises 14 residues.